This TCR beta chain was profiled in a study of T cells after somatic rescue of genetic block. Using immunoSEQ multiplex PCR, the repertoire was profiled, and TCRdb retains in-frame clones only, with some absent. The sample has 45,000 to 70,000 clones; about 96% are singletons. CDR1 is SQVTM and CDR2 is ANQGSEA in the germline V gene. The CDR3 loop spans 13 amino acids. V was clipped by 4 bases and J by 6 bases, with 13 bases between them. This sequence joins TRBV29-1 and TRBJ2-1; D tentatively fits TRBD1 or TRBD2 (5 bases each). The origin of this receptor is a child younger than two. Input material: peripheral blood mononuclear cells (PBMCs). In nucleotides, the CDR3 is TGCAGCGTTGTAGGGGTTCGGGGCAATGAGCAGTTCTTC. It translates to CSVVGVRGNEQFF.